This T cell receptor (beta chain) was recorded in a study of identical twins. MiXCR, applied by TCRdb to the 5' RACE reads, yields one record per CDR3 protein. The table lists some 730,000 distinct CDR3 sequences, over 15% of them singletons. From germline, CDR1 is SGHRS and CDR2 YFSETQ. Germline trimming cut 5 bases from V and 1 base from J; bases unmatched to any gene: 11. CDR3 size: 19 residues. These data were also reused for a study on T cells expressing NK-cell markers. That study adds: HCMV specificity of expanded NKG2C+ T cell clones remained unclear.

Sequenced: PBMCs. This clonotype originated in a woman aged 18 to 35 in good health. The V gene is TRBV5-1, the J gene TRBJ2-1; 14 bases are shared with TRBD2. CDR3: CASSKIRLAGGGSYNEQFF. In DNA form, the CDR3 reads TGCGCCAGCAGTAAAATTCGACTAGCGGGAGGGGGGTCCTACAATGAGCAGTTCTTC.